Shown below are 21 T cell receptor beta chains from a single sample sequenced in a study of T cells after posttransplantation cyclophosphamide. Treatment was busulfan-fludarabine conditioning, a marrow graft, and cyclophosphamide on days +3 and +4. Method: immunoSEQ multiplex PCR; TCRdb's copy keeps in-frame clones and lacks some. The data show under 1,500 clones, with none appearing a single time. The source was PBMCs, collected 84 days after allogeneic stem cell transplant with posttransplant cyclophosphamide. Receptors were obtained from a male patient in his thirties who received an allogeneic stem cell transplant from a related donor, was CMV-positive, and had no GVHD. T cells may partly derive from the graft donor.

This clone was recorded many times. Here the CDR3 DNA reads TGTGCCTGGAGTGTACCAGGGGGCGGGGGATATGGCTACACCTTC. Residues: CAWSVPGGGGYGYTF. The chain recombines TRBV30 with TRBJ1-2; 8 bases are a match to TRBD1. The CDR3 is 15 residues long. Germline trimming cut 0 bases from V and 5 bases from J; bases unmatched to any gene: 8. From germline, CDR1 is GTSNPN and CDR2 SVGIG (reference sequence).

In its sample, this clone is medium-sized. The chain is built from TRBV5-1 and TRBJ2-7; D may be TRBD1 (5 bases). Germline V CDR1 and CDR2: SGHRS, YFSETQ. V lost 2 bases, J lost 0 bases, and 12 bases lay in between. The CDR3 runs to 15 residues. CDR3 amino acids: CASSFQGRDSYEQYF. CDR3 nucleotides: TGCGCCAGCAGCTTCCAAGGCAGGGACTCCTACGAGCAGTACTTC.

By share, this clone ranks as medium-sized (0.01 to 0.1%). V gene TRBV15 combines with J gene TRBJ2-1; 10 positions match TRBD1. J was trimmed by 7 bases and V by 3 bases; bases with no gene match: 9. Germline loops: CDR1 LNHNV, CDR2 YYDKDF (reference sequence). The CDR3 has 16 residues. CDR3 residues: CATSSVDRGLRNEQFF. The CDR3 DNA is TGTGCCACCAGCAGTGTTGACAGGGGGCTAAGGAATGAGCAGTTCTTC.

In its sample, this clone ranks as medium-sized. The chain joins TRBV5-6 to TRBJ2-7; 10 nucleotides agree with TRBD2. CDR1 is SGHDT, CDR2 YYEEEE, per germline. The CDR3 totals 16 residues. V gave up 0 bases and J gave up 2 bases; unmatched junction bases: 5. This chain's CDR3 is CASSLGLAGDTYEQYF. The CDR3 DNA sequence: TGTGCCAGCAGCTTGGGGCTAGCGGGAGACACCTACGAGCAGTACTTC.

This clone is categorized as medium-sized (0.01 to 0.1%). This chain uses TRBV11-2 with TRBJ2-7; D may be TRBD2 (6 bases). Trimming removed 5 bases at V and 3 bases at J, with 11 bases between. CDR3 length: 13 amino acids. Per the germline V gene, CDR1 is SGHAT and CDR2 is FQNNGV. This CDR3 is CASSQRVSYEQYF. CDR3 in DNA: TGTGCCAGCAGCCAGCGGGTGAGCTACGAGCAGTACTTC. The whole variable domain, filled in from reference TRBV11-2 and TRBJ2-7, reads EAGVAQSPRYKIIEKRQSVAFWCNPISGHATLYWYQQILGQGPKLLIQFQNNGVVDDSQLPKDRFSAERLKGVDSTLKIQPAKLEDSAVYLCASSQRVSYEQYFGPGTRLTVT.

This clone was observed many times. The rearrangement links TRBV11-3 to TRBJ2-7, with D perhaps matching TRBD1 (5 bases). CDR1 is SGHNT and CDR2 is YENEEA in the germline V gene. The CDR3 has 18 amino acids. V lost 0 bases to trimming and J lost 4 bases, with 22 bases between them. CDR3 in amino acids: CASSLDQGGSSAVYEQYF. CDR3 DNA: TGTGCCAGCAGCTTAGATCAGGGCGGTAGTTCAGCTGTATACGAGCAGTACTTC. The full variable domain, its missing parts supplied by reference TRBV11-3 and TRBJ2-7, is EAGVVQSPRYKIIEKKQPVAFWCNPISGHNTLYWYLQNLGQGPELLIRYENEEAVDDSQLPKDRFSAERLKGVDSTLKIQPAELGDSAVYLCASSLDQGGSSAVYEQYFGPGTRLTVT.

Many counts were recorded for this clone. The rearrangement joins TRBV7-3 to TRBJ2-6; TRBD2 matches 7 bases. In germline, CDR1 is SGHTA, CDR2 FQGTGA. This CDR3 has 20 residues. The ends lost 1 base at V and 0 bases at J; junction bases unmatched: 12. CDR3 nucleotides: TGTGCCAGCAGCTTAAGTGCCCAGCGGGGACTTTACTCTGGGGCCAACGTCCTGACTTTC. This codes for CASSLSAQRGLYSGANVLTF.

This clone is classed as medium-sized. DNA of the CDR3: TGTGCCAGCAGTTCAGAACCTAGGGGACAGTACAATGAGCAGTTCTTC. Translation: CASSSEPRGQYNEQFF. V gene TRBV27 combines with J gene TRBJ2-1; 7 nucleotides line up with TRBD1. This CDR3 comprises 16 residues. Germline V gene lookup returns CDR1 MNHEY and CDR2 SMNVEV (reference sequence). Germline trimming cut 4 bases from V and 4 bases from J; bases unmatched to any gene: 10.

This clone was detected ten times or more. The chain has TRBV7-6 and TRBJ2-2; D is possibly TRBD1 (6 bases). The germline V gene has CDR1 SGHVS and CDR2 FNYEAQ. The CDR3 length is 18 residues. V lost 2 bases and J lost 1, with 17 bases in between. CDR3 sequence reads: CASSLRTVTYGNTGELFF. CDR3 sequence (DNA): TGTGCCAGCAGCTTAAGGACAGTGACATATGGGAACACCGGGGAGCTGTTTTTT.

The table lists this clone with many counts. V usage is TRBV28 and J usage is TRBJ2-7; 8 positions agree with TRBD1. Trimming at V came to 1 base and at J to 6 bases, leaving 20 bases not matched to a gene. Looked up from germline, CDR1 is MDHEN and CDR2 is SYDVKM. This CDR3 has 19 amino acids. The CDR3 region has the DNA TGTGCCAGCAGTTTATCCCCAAAACGCAAGAGGACAGGGACACGCGAGCAGTACTTC. This codes for CASSLSPKRKRTGTREQYF.

This clone is deemed medium-sized. The chain employs TRBV18 and TRBJ1-4; D remains unclear. V was shortened by 5 bases and J by 0 bases, with 7 bases between the two germline ends. The germline gives CDR1 KGHSH, CDR2 LQKENI. The CDR3 is 14 residues long. CDR3 nucleotide sequence: TGTGCCAGCTCAGTGCAGTCAACTAATGAAAAACTGTTTTTT. It yields the protein CASSVQSTNEKLFF. Full variable domain (remainder filled in from reference TRBV18 and TRBJ1-4): NAGVMQNPRHLVRRRGQEARLRCSPMKGHSHVYWYRQLPEEGLKFMVYLQKENIIDESGMPKERFSAEFPKEGPSILRIQQVVRGDSAAYFCASSVQSTNEKLFFGSGTQLSVL.

In its sample, this clone is hyperexpanded. The J gene is TRBJ2-1, the V gene TRBV27; 7 nucleotides line up with TRBD1. The V and J ends lost 5 bases and 11 bases, in that order; junction bases with no gene match: 6. The CDR3 is 12 amino acids. Looked up from germline, CDR1 is MNHEY and CDR2 is SMNVEV (reference sequence). CDR3 sequence: CASSATGMKQFF. The CDR3 DNA is TGTGCCAGCAGTGCGACAGGGATGAAGCAGTTCTTC.

This clone is categorized as medium-sized. V and J are TRBV28 and TRBJ2-7; 7 bases agree with TRBD1. The CDR3 is 13 residues long. From germline, CDR1 is MDHEN and CDR2 SYDVKM. Trimming removed 1 base from V and 6 bases from J; junction bases left unmatched: 3. The CDR3 nucleotides are TGTGCCAGCAGTTTATATTCAGGGGGCGAGCAGTACTTC. Residues: CASSLYSGGEQYF.

By sample fraction, this clone is medium-sized. The chain joins TRBV11-2 to TRBJ2-2, with D tentatively TRBD2 (6 bases). Germline assignment: CDR1 SGHAT and CDR2 FQNNGV. The V and J ends lost 1 base and 1 base respectively, with 7 bases between them. This CDR3 region has 15 residues. CDR3 sequence (DNA): TGTGCCAGCAGCTTAGGGGACTTGAACACCGGGGAGCTGTTTTTT. Translation: CASSLGDLNTGELFF.

Judged by abundance, this clone is medium-sized (0.01 to 0.1%). V gene TRBV6-1 combines with J gene TRBJ1-5; D is possibly TRBD1 (5 bases). The CDR3 has 13 residues. V was clipped by 7 bases and J by 5 bases, with 12 bases between them. CDR1 and CDR2 (germline): MNHNS, SASEGT. The CDR3 DNA reads as TGTGCCAGCACTTTGGAAGGGGATCAGCCCCAGCATTTT. It is translated as CASTLEGDQPQHF.

This chain uses TRBV15 with TRBJ1-6; 7 nucleotides match TRBD1. CDR1 LNHNV and CDR2 YYDKDF come from the germline V gene (reference sequence). The CDR3 consists of 16 residues. The V segment lost 0 bases and the J segment 9 bases; nucleotides outside the gene matches: 8. The CDR3 loop is CATSRDRGGSLSPLHF. The CDR3 nucleotides are TGTGCCACCAGCAGAGATAGAGGGGGCTCACTTTCACCCCTCCACTTT. Using reference TRBV15 and TRBJ1-6 for the parts outside the CDR3, the full variable domain is DAMVIQNPRYQVTQFGKPVTLSCSQTLNHNVMYWYQQKSSQAPKLLFHYYDKDFNNEADTPDNFQSRRPNTSFCFLDIRSPGLGDTAMYLCATSRDRGGSLSPLHFGNGTRLTVT.

This clone rates as medium-sized. The chain couples TRBV7-9 to TRBJ2-7, with 10 bases that match TRBD1. The V segment lost 5 bases and the J segment 0 bases; nucleotides outside the gene matches: 10. Germline V gene sequence: CDR1 SEHNR, CDR2 FQNEAQ (reference sequence). This CDR3 contains 17 residues. As DNA, the CDR3 is TGTGCCAGCAGCCTCTCTTTGGGACAGGGGATCTCCTACGAGCAGTACTTC. Translating gives CASSLSLGQGISYEQYF.

This clone was counted at least ten times. This sequence joins TRBV9 and TRBJ2-3, with unresolved D. This CDR3 is 15 amino acids long. The germline V gene has CDR1 SGDLS and CDR2 YYNGEE. The V end lost 0 bases, the J end lost 6 bases, and 14 bases lay between the germline ends. CDR3 nucleotides: TGTGCCAGCAGCGTAGAGGCGCCACACGGGGATACGCAGTATTTT. Translation gives CASSVEAPHGDTQYF.

In its sample, this clone ranks as medium-sized (0.01 to 0.1%). This chain connects TRBV5-1 to TRBJ1-2; 10 positions agree with TRBD1. Per the germline V gene, CDR1 is SGHRS and CDR2 is YFSETQ. This CDR3 has 13 amino acids. The trim removed 7 bases at V and 5 bases at J, leaving 5 bases unmatched. CDR3 sequence: CASGDRGIYGYTF. In DNA, the CDR3 is TGCGCCAGCGGGGACAGGGGAATTTATGGCTACACCTTC.

By sample fraction, this clone is medium-sized. This chain uses TRBV6-2 or TRBV6-3 with TRBJ2-1; TRBD2 is a possible D gene (5 bases). The CDR3 loop spans 13 amino acids. V was pared by 7 bases and J by 4 bases, with 11 bases between. Per the germline V gene, CDR1 is MNHEY and CDR2 is SVGEGT. The CDR3 here is CASTDRGYNEQFF. The CDR3 nucleotides are TGTGCCAGCACCGATCGGGGTTACAATGAGCAGTTCTTC.

Within the sample, this clone is medium-sized. The chain recombines TRBV18 with TRBJ1-3, with TRBD1 as a possible D gene (5 bases). Per germline, CDR1 KGHSH and CDR2 LQKENI. The V gene lost 1 base and the J gene lost 0 bases, with 16 bases spanning the gap. CDR3 length equals 18 residues. CDR3 protein: CASSPQGQGRPSGNTIYF. The CDR3 DNA is TGTGCCAGCTCACCACAGGGGCAGGGAAGACCCTCTGGAAACACCATATATTTT.